The 27 T cell receptor beta chains presented below share a single source sample, sequenced in a study of Ad26.COV2.S vaccination and SARS-CoV-2 variants. The data were produced by immunoSEQ multiplex PCR, yet TCRdb's version contains in-frame clones alone and is incomplete. This sample has under 95,000 clones, with roughly 84% found just once. This specimen consisted of peripheral blood, obtained after recovery from COVID-19. The receptors derive from a human donor who had recovered from COVID-19.

The chain has TRBV5-1 and TRBJ2-7, with unresolved D. The CDR3 is made up of 13 amino acids. The germline gives CDR1 SGHRS, CDR2 YFSETQ. The V end was cut by 2 bases, the J end by 0 bases, with 6 bases between. Here the CDR3 reads CASSFGLSYEQYF. The DNA for the CDR3 is TGCGCCAGCAGCTTCGGCCTCTCCTACGAGCAGTACTTC.

V and J are TRBV28 and TRBJ1-2; TRBD1 matches 7 bases. CDR1 is MDHEN, CDR2 SYDVKM, per germline. The length of the CDR3 is 13 residues. Trimming cost V 6 bases and J 3 bases; bases outside gene matches: 4. The CDR3, as DNA: TGTGCCAGCAGCGCCGGGACAGACTATGGCTACACCTTC. Translation gives CASSAGTDYGYTF.

The chain carries TRBV6-5 and TRBJ2-1; D not resolved. The germline CDR1 and CDR2 sequences are MNHEY and SVGAGI. V lost 1 base and J lost 8, with 12 bases in between. The CDR3 runs 14 residues. As DNA, the CDR3 is TGTGCCAGCAGTTACTTGGGTCTCGCGGATGAGCAGTTCTTC. Amino acid sequence: CASSYLGLADEQFF.

On this clone itself: Other DNA sequences in the same sample also yield this CDR3. This sequence joins TRBV29-1 and TRBJ1-2, with D unclear. The CDR3 is made up of 11 amino acids. Germline assignment: CDR1 SQVTM and CDR2 ANQGSEA. V dropped 2 bases and J dropped 4 bases, with 5 bases sitting between them. Written as DNA, the CDR3 is TGCAGCGTTGAATCCGGCTATGGCTACACCTTC. Translated, it gives CSVESGYGYTF.

This clone was seen only once. The chain couples TRBV4-1 to TRBJ2-3; 7 positions agree with TRBD2. This CDR3 has 17 amino acids. Germline CDR1 is MGHRA and CDR2 is YSYEKL. Trimming took 3 bases from V and 4 from J; bases not matched to a gene: 13. The CDR3 loop is CASSHGGKAGASDTQYF. For the CDR3, the DNA is TGCGCCAGCAGCCATGGGGGGAAGGCGGGAGCCTCAGATACGCAGTATTTT.

This sequence joins TRBV4-1 and TRBJ2-1; D remains unclear. Trimming took off 0 bases at V and 2 bases at J, with 11 bases between the two ends. Germline CDR1 reads MGHRA; CDR2 reads YSYEKL. The CDR3 length is 16 residues. CDR3 region: CASSQDRRAAYNEQFF. The CDR3 nucleotides read TGCGCCAGCAGCCAAGATCGAAGGGCTGCCTACAATGAGCAGTTCTTC.

The V call is TRBV19, the J call TRBJ2-4; 7 bases are shared with TRBD1. The CDR3 loop spans 17 amino acids. V lost 7 bases to trimming and J lost 1 base; unmatched junction nucleotides: 13. Germline V gives CDR1 LNHDA, CDR2 SQIVND (reference sequence). The CDR3: CASTSISGTEAKNIQYF. The CDR3 DNA reads as TGTGCCAGTACCTCGATTTCCGGGACAGAGGCCAAAAACATTCAGTACTTC.

J is TRBJ2-5 and V is TRBV24-1; 7 bases map to TRBD1. The CDR3 covers 16 residues. V lost 3 bases and J lost 0; bases outside the gene matches: 6. Germline loops: CDR1 KGHDR, CDR2 SFDVKD. This CDR3 is CATSDVYRGNQETQYF. In DNA, the CDR3 is TGTGCCACCAGTGATGTATACAGGGGAAACCAAGAGACCCAGTACTTC.

The chain combines TRBV5-4 with TRBJ2-1; D gene unclear. This CDR3 has 11 amino acids. Deletions cut 3 bases from V and 8 bases from J, with 6 bases between. CDR1 is SGHNT, CDR2 YYREEE, per germline (reference sequence). The CDR3 nucleotides are TGTGCCAGCAGCTCGCTGGATGAGCAGTTCTTC. As protein: CASSSLDEQFF.

This chain joins TRBV24-1 and TRBJ2-2, with 7 bases lining up with TRBD2. The CDR3 is 16 residues long. From germline, CDR1 is KGHDR and CDR2 SFDVKD. V dropped 1 base and J dropped 2; count of bases not matched to a gene: 3. CDR3 in amino acids: CATSDLSGINTGELFF. The CDR3, as DNA: TGTGCCACCAGTGATTTAAGCGGGATCAACACCGGGGAGCTGTTTTTT.

J is TRBJ2-3 and V is TRBV25-1; 7 bases line up with TRBD2. Germline CDR1 MGHDK, CDR2 SYGVNS. This CDR3 region has 16 residues. The V and J ends lost 1 base and 1 base, in that order; junction bases with no gene match: 5. CDR3 residues: CASSEFEGGGTDTQYF. DNA for the CDR3: TGTGCCAGCAGTGAATTTGAGGGAGGGGGCACAGATACGCAGTATTTT.

This clone has just a few counts. The V call is TRBV5-1, the J call TRBJ1-1; 7 bases fit TRBD1. This CDR3 spans 15 amino acids. Germline values: CDR1 SGHRS, CDR2 YFSETQ. After removal of 5 bases from V and 1 base from J, the junction contained 8 bases not matched to a gene. CDR3 nucleotides: TGCGCCAGCAGGGGGGTGGGACAGCGGAACACTGAAGCTTTCTTT. This sequence encodes CASRGVGQRNTEAFF.

This chain joins TRBV29-1 and TRBJ1-1; D is perhaps TRBD1 (6 bases). The CDR3 runs 14 residues. V lost 7 bases, J lost 1 base, and 16 bases lay in between. Per germline, CDR1 SQVTM and CDR2 ANQGSEA. CDR3 nucleotides: TGCAGCGGGGGTAGGACAGTCTCGAACACTGAAGCTTTCTTT. Translation: CSGGRTVSNTEAFF.

The chain has TRBV6-2 or TRBV6-3 and TRBJ1-1; D ambiguous. V lost 0 bases and J 5 bases, leaving 10 bases between the germline ends. Germline CDR1 and CDR2: MNHEY and SVGEGT. The CDR3 loop spans 14 amino acids. The CDR3 DNA reads TGTGCCAGCAGTTACTCAGAGGGTTGGACTGAAGCTTTCTTT. Its translation: CASSYSEGWTEAFF.

The CDR3 nucleotides read TGTGCCAGCAGCTTAGGTCGACCGGGGAGGGAGTACGCCATTGAGCAGTTCTTC. It encodes CASSLGRPGREYAIEQFF. The V call is TRBV7-3, the J call TRBJ2-1; TRBD2 aligns across 7 bases. V dropped 2 bases and J dropped 9; count of bases not matched to a gene: 19. CDR3 size: 18 residues. Germline CDR1 SGHTA, CDR2 FQGTGA.

The rearrangement links TRBV7-6 to TRBJ2-7, with 9 positions matching TRBD2. Germline V gene sequence: CDR1 SGHVS, CDR2 FNYEAQ. This CDR3 spans 15 amino acids. V was clipped by 4 bases and J by 7 bases; unmatched bases: 11. CDR3 coding DNA: TGTGCCAGCAGCTCCCTTGCGGGAGGGCCGGGAGAGCAGTACTTC. It translates to CASSSLAGGPGEQYF.

The chain combines TRBV11-2 with TRBJ1-3, with 9 bases fitting TRBD1. There are 15 residues in the CDR3. V lost 5 bases, J lost 3 bases, and 5 bases stayed unmatched. Germline CDR1 reads SGHAT; CDR2 reads FQNNGV. DNA of the CDR3: TGTGCCAGCAGCAAAACAGGGGGCAGTGGAAACACCATATATTTT. It translates to CASSKTGGSGNTIYF.

Here the CDR3 reads CATSREEVTQYF. The CDR3 bases are TGTGCCACCAGCAGGGAGGAGGTGACCCAGTACTTC. The chain employs TRBV15 and TRBJ2-5, with D possibly being TRBD2 (5 bases). Germline CDR1 is LNHNV and CDR2 is YYDKDF (reference sequence). The CDR3 runs 12 residues. The V end lost 3 bases, the J end lost 7 bases, and 9 bases lay between the germline ends.

The rearrangement links TRBV24-1 to TRBJ2-3; no firm D call. The germline V gene encodes CDR1 KGHDR and CDR2 SFDVKD. The CDR3 is 13 residues long. V was clipped by 7 bases and J by 7 bases, with 14 bases between them. The CDR3 here is CATRDRYLNTQYF. CDR3 bases: TGTGCCACCAGGGACCGCTATCTAAATACGCAGTATTTT.

The CDR3 is CNTGASYGYTF. CDR3 nucleotide sequence: TGCAATACAGGGGCGAGCTATGGCTACACCTTC. The gene calls are TRBV20-1 and TRBJ1-2; 7 bases are a match to TRBD1. There are 11 residues in the CDR3. Germline values: CDR1 DFQATT, CDR2 SNEGSKA (reference sequence).

The V call is TRBV9, the J call TRBJ2-5, with 7 bases that match TRBD2. V lost 4 bases, J lost 4 bases, and 13 bases stayed unmatched. Per the germline V gene, CDR1 is SGDLS and CDR2 is YYNGEE. This CDR3 contains 16 residues. Here the CDR3 reads CASSLGGSGSRETQYF. CDR3 sequence (DNA): TGTGCCAGCAGCCTGGGCGGGAGCGGGTCGAGAGAGACCCAGTACTTC.

The chain recombines TRBV5-1 with TRBJ2-2; D not certain. The CDR3 has 13 amino acids. Germline V lookup: CDR1 SGHRS, CDR2 YFSETQ. V was cut by 6 bases and J by 1 base, with 7 bases left in between. CDR3 sequence (DNA): TGCGCCAGCACCACGATGAACACCGGGGAGCTGTTTTTT. It specifies CASTTMNTGELFF.

This clone appeared a few times. The chain is built from TRBV4-2 and TRBJ2-1; D remains ambiguous. V was trimmed by 0 bases and J by 2 bases, leaving 11 bases between them. The CDR3 consists of 16 residues. Germline-derived CDR1 and CDR2 are LGHNA and YNFKEQ. CDR3 in amino acids: CASSQDQGDPYNEQFF. The DNA of the CDR3 is TGTGCCAGCAGCCAAGATCAAGGTGACCCCTACAATGAGCAGTTCTTC.

The chain recombines TRBV7-9 with TRBJ2-7, with D perhaps TRBD1 or TRBD2 (6 bases each). The CDR3 is 15 amino acids. V was pared by 4 bases and J by 1 base, with 14 bases between. Germline V gene sequence: CDR1 SEHNR, CDR2 FQNEAQ (reference sequence). Written as DNA, the CDR3 is TGTGCCAGCAGCTCGGGAGAGGGGGGTTCCTACGAGCAGTACTTC. The encoded protein is CASSSGEGGSYEQYF.

This chain uses TRBV5-8 with TRBJ2-3; D unclear. Germline values: CDR1 SGHTS, CDR2 YDEGEE. This CDR3 spans 11 amino acids. Trimming left V 1 base short and J 5 bases short, with 2 bases between. The CDR3 sequence: CASSLIDTQYF. The CDR3 bases are TGTGCCAGCAGCTTGATAGATACGCAGTATTTT.

This sequence joins TRBV28 and TRBJ2-2, with 12 bases that match TRBD2. The germline gives CDR1 MDHEN, CDR2 SYDVKM. CDR3 size: 16 residues. V shed 3 bases, J shed 4 bases, and the junction held 3 bases outside the gene matches. The CDR3 protein is CASSFRLAGATGELFF. CDR3 nucleotide sequence: TGTGCCAGCAGTTTTCGACTAGCGGGAGCCACCGGGGAGCTGTTTTTT. The whole variable domain, remainder taken from reference TRBV28 and TRBJ2-2, is DVKVTQSSRYLVKRTGEKVFLECVQDMDHENMFWYRQDPGLGLRLIYFSYDVKMKEKGDIPEGYSVSREKKERFSLILESASTNQTSMYLCASSFRLAGATGELFFGEGSRLTVL.

V and J are TRBV4-2 and TRBJ2-3; 11 bases line up with TRBD1. Germline V gene data show CDR1 as LGHNA and CDR2 as YNFKEQ. V dropped 0 bases and J dropped 5; count of bases not matched to a gene: 4. The CDR3 has 16 residues. The CDR3 nucleotides are TGTGCCAGCAGCCAAGATCGGACAGGGGGCGTAGATACGCAGTATTTT. It yields the protein CASSQDRTGGVDTQYF.